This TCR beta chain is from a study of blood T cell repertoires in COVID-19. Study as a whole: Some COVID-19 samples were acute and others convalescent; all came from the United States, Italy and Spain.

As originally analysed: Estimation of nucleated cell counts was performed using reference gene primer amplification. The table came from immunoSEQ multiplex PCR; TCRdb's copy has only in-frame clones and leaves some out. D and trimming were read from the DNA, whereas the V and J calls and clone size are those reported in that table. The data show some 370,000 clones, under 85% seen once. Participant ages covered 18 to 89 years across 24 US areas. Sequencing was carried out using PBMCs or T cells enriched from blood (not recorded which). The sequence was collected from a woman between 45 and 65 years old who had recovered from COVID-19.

For the CDR3, the DNA is TGTGCCAGCAGTTTAACCCCGGGGACCCAGTACTTC. The encoded protein is CASSLTPGTQYF. This rearrangement joins TRBV12-3 or TRBV12-4 to TRBJ2-5; D ambiguous. The CDR3 has 12 amino acids. Deletions cut 2 bases from V and 7 bases from J, with 8 bases between.